This is a list of T cell receptor beta chains from one sample in a study of T cells in Graves' hyperthyroidism and ophthalmopathy. MiXCR, applied by TCRdb to the multiplex PCR reads, yields one record per CDR3 protein. The table records a few hundred thousand distinct CDR3 sequences, more than 15% of them present only once. The specimen was blood. The receptor set was obtained from a young woman with Graves' hyperthyroidism. Both conserved end residues are part of each CDR3. The order of the fields is J gene, V gene, CDR3 protein.

TRBJ2-7	TRBV11-1	CASSLTVDRPLPYEQYF
TRBJ1-2	TRBV7-2	CASSLDSRYGYTF
TRBJ1-2	TRBV7-3	CASSLNPGLDGYTF
TRBJ2-7	TRBV7-6	CASSLATGTFGYEQYF
TRBJ1-4	TRBV28	CASSKDGEKLFF
TRBJ1-6	TRBV11-2	CASRKLTGGRGSPLHF
TRBJ2-7	TRBV27	CASSLLLPRENSYEQYF
TRBJ1-2	TRBV20-1	CSAGVEVRGYTF
TRBJ2-1	TRBV29-1	CSVEDLAGAYNEQFF
TRBJ1-1	TRBV11-2	CASSPGTVVEAFF
TRBJ1-2	TRBV9	CASRGSNYGYTF
TRBJ2-2	TRBV12-3/TRBV12-4	CASRLPQGATGELFF
TRBJ1-1	TRBV9	CASSVGYSLVNTEAFF
TRBJ2-3	TRBV7-2	CASSLDAGVIDTQYF
TRBJ2-1	TRBV4-1	CASSQGGRYNEQFF
TRBJ1-6	TRBV9	CASSGNGTRNSPLHF
TRBJ1-1	TRBV19	CASNRDRGTEAFF
TRBJ2-3	TRBV11-2	CASSLTLVAGGSTDTQYF
TRBJ2-1	TRBV3-1	CASMGVGVEQFF
TRBJ2-7	TRBV9	CASSVHNRGYEQYF
TRBJ2-2	TRBV20-1	CSARAALRDTGELFF
TRBJ2-1	TRBV3-1	CASSQRLAGGLDEQFF
TRBJ1-4	TRBV7-2	CASSLVGTGNEKLFF
TRBJ2-1	TRBV14	CASSQDLSGPAYNEQFF
TRBJ2-4	TRBV6-2/TRBV6-3	CASNDGNRVAKNIQYF
TRBJ2-6	TRBV27	CASSRLRSGANVLTF
TRBJ2-2	TRBV5-1	CASSFQRGTGELFF
TRBJ2-5	TRBV2	CASRGETQYF
TRBJ2-7	TRBV28	CASSSSRSSFASGQNLYEQYF
TRBJ1-6	TRBV5-1	CASSPEAQPGYNSPLHF
TRBJ2-1	TRBV27	CASSLFPMKAGGKYNEQFF
TRBJ1-1	TRBV19	CASSIGSGGTEAFF
TRBJ1-5	TRBV18	CASSPFNGGEPQHF
TRBJ2-3	TRBV7-2	CASSLSSGITDTQYF
TRBJ1-1	TRBV20-1	CSAALWNPAEAFF
TRBJ2-3	TRBV7-2	CASSFPDGTGTQYF
TRBJ1-5	TRBV9	CASSVKTETDCYQPQHF
TRBJ2-7	TRBV18	CASSPDVEEQYF